The rows below give T cell receptor beta chains drawn from one sample of a study of cytomegalovirus exposure and HLA in healthy donors. Assay: immunoSEQ multiplex PCR; the TCRdb copy retains only in-frame clones and omits some. This sample has about 270,000 clones, with roughly 85% found just once. Sequencing input: PBMCs. Receptor source: a man aged 35 to 55 in good health and CMV-seropositive. Each CDR3 is given with its conserved first and last residue. A D gene is named only where the DNA matches it firmly. Where a row states a size, it is once, few, many or the class of an expanded clone; other rows omit it.

TRBV6-5	.	.	14	TRBJ2-7	TGTGCCAGTACGCGGAGCTCCTTCTCCTACGAGCAGTACTTC	CASTRSSFSYEQYF
TRBV28	.	.	13	TRBJ2-3	TGTGCCAGCAGGGCAGAAAGCACAGATACGCAGTATTTT	CASRAESTDTQYF
TRBV7-7	TRBD1	.	15	TRBJ2-5	TGTGCTAGCAGCTTAGGCGACAGGGTTCACGAGACCCAGTACTTC	CASSLGDRVHETQYF
TRBV19	.	.	14	TRBJ1-1	TGTGCCAGTAGTCCCGGGGGGGGTGCGACTGAAGCTTTCTTT	CASSPGGGATEAFF
TRBV5-1	TRBD1	.	14	TRBJ2-7	TGCGCCAGCAGCTCAACAGGGGGAGCCTACGAGCAGTACTTC	CASSSTGGAYEQYF
TRBV19	TRBD2	.	15	TRBJ2-1	TGTGCCAGTAGTTCCGGGACTAGCGGGAGAGGTGAGCAGTTCTTC	CASSSGTSGRGEQFF
TRBV7-2	TRBD2	.	14	TRBJ2-5	TGTGCCAGCAGCTTTAGCGGGAGGAGAGAGACCCAGTACTTC	CASSFSGRRETQYF
TRBV20-1	.	.	11	TRBJ2-7	TGCAGTGCTAGAGATTATGCGGGGCAGTACTTC	CSARDYAGQYF
TRBV6-6	.	.	15	TRBJ2-1	TGTGCCAGCAGCCCCCACGAGAATCGCAACAATGAGCAGTTCTTC	CASSPHENRNNEQFF
TRBV11-2	.	.	13	TRBJ2-7	TGTGCCAGCAGCTTAGGTCAGGGGGGCGAGCAGTACTTC	CASSLGQGGEQYF
TRBV28	TRBD1	.	13	TRBJ2-5	TGTGCCAGCCGGTCCAGGGGGCTGGGGACCCAGTACTTC	CASRSRGLGTQYF
TRBV19	TRBD1	.	16	TRBJ1-2	TGTGCCAGTAGGACGAAACGGACAGGGGGCGCTTATGGCTACACCTTC	CASRTKRTGGAYGYTF
TRBV4-2	.	.	16	TRBJ2-3	TGTGCCAGCAGCCCGCTCAAGGAGGGCCCCACAGATACGCAGTATTTT	CASSPLKEGPTDTQYF
TRBV2	TRBD2	.	15	TRBJ2-5	TGTGCCAGCAGTTCGACTAGCGGGAGGCAAGAGACCCAGTACTTC	CASSSTSGRQETQYF
TRBV5-4	TRBD2	.	14	TRBJ2-1	TGTGCCAGCAGCTTAACTAGCGGGCTGGATGAGCAGTTCTTC	CASSLTSGLDEQFF
TRBV7-2	.	.	17	TRBJ2-7	TGTGCCAGCAGCTCACCCTTCGATTCGGCTAGTTCTTACGAGCAGTACTTC	CASSSPFDSASSYEQYF
TRBV5-1	.	.	13	TRBJ2-1	TGCGCCAGCAGCTTGGCCTTGGGAGGTGAGCAGTTCTTC	CASSLALGGEQFF
TRBV27	.	.	14	TRBJ2-3	TGTGCCAGCAGTACTCTAACTAGCAGCGATACGCAGTATTTT	CASSTLTSSDTQYF
TRBV1	.	.	10	TRBJ1-2	TGCACCAGCAGCCAAGATGCGAACACCTTC	CTSSQDANTF
TRBV13	TRBD1	.	16	TRBJ2-7	TGTGCCAGCAGCCCGACCGGATCACAGGGGGTCTACGAGCAGTACTTC	CASSPTGSQGVYEQYF
TRBV5-8	.	.	17	TRBJ2-1	TGTGCCAGCAGCTTGGGGACCGTAGGACGGGGGTTGCATGAGCAGTTCTTC	CASSLGTVGRGLHEQFF
TRBV28	TRBD2	.	13	TRBJ2-7	TGTGCCAGCAGCTCGGGGACTAGCTACGAGCAGTACTTC	CASSSGTSYEQYF
TRBV18	.	.	12	TRBJ2-7	TGTGCCAGCTCACCGAGAGGCTACGAGCAGTACTTC	CASSPRGYEQYF
TRBV10-3	.	.	15	TRBJ2-1	TGTGCCATCAGTGAGACTAGCCGCTCCTACAATGAGCAGTTCTTC	CAISETSRSYNEQFF
TRBV19	.	.	16	TRBJ2-7	TGTGCCAGTAGTACCAATCCCCCCCTAGGATCCTACGAGCAGTACTTC	CASSTNPPLGSYEQYF
TRBV7-8	.	once	15	TRBJ1-4	TGTGCCAGCAGCCCACCGACAGCAACTAATGAAAAACTGTTTTTT	CASSPPTATNEKLFF
TRBV9	TRBD1	.	15	TRBJ2-7	TGTGCCAGCAGCCAGGGGGCGCAGGGAGGCTACGAGCAGTACTTC	CASSQGAQGGYEQYF
TRBV28	.	.	16	TRBJ2-7	TGTGCCAGCAGGCCCGGGAGACAGACCAACTCCTACGAGCAGTACTTC	CASRPGRQTNSYEQYF
TRBV5-5	TRBD1	.	15	TRBJ1-1	TGTGCCAGCAGCCCCCGGACAGGATTGAACACTGAAGCTTTCTTT	CASSPRTGLNTEAFF
TRBV7-3	.	.	14	TRBJ2-2	TGTGCCAGCAGCCCCCAGACATATACCGGGGAGCTGTTTTTT	CASSPQTYTGELFF
TRBV28	TRBD1	.	16	TRBJ1-3	TGTGCCAGCAGTTACCGGGACAGAACCTCTGGAAACACCATATATTTT	CASSYRDRTSGNTIYF
TRBV18	TRBD2	.	19	TRBJ2-1	TGTGCCAGCTCACCGAATTCTCTAGGCGGGAGGGCCTTCTACAATGAGCAGTTCTTC	CASSPNSLGGRAFYNEQFF
TRBV5-1	TRBD2	.	15	TRBJ2-7	TGCGCCAGCAGCACGTATAGCGGGAGCTCCTACGAGCAGTACTTC	CASSTYSGSSYEQYF
TRBV28	.	.	14	TRBJ1-1	TGTGCCAGCAGTTATCGGGGGATGAACACTGAAGCTTTCTTT	CASSYRGMNTEAFF
TRBV25-1	.	.	14	TRBJ1-3	TGTGCCAGCAGTGAAGCAGGCTCTGGAAACACCATATATTTT	CASSEAGSGNTIYF
TRBV29-1	TRBD1	once	13	TRBJ2-7	TGCAGCGTTGAAGGGACAGGGGGCTACGAGCAGTACTTC	CSVEGTGGYEQYF
TRBV7-2	.	.	15	TRBJ2-7	TGTGCCAGCACCCCTGACAGGGCGGGAGGTCTCGAGCAGTACTTC	CASTPDRAGGLEQYF
TRBV28	TRBD1	.	14	TRBJ2-7	TGTGCCAGCACCCCCCGGGACAGTACCTACGAGCAGTACTTC	CASTPRDSTYEQYF
TRBV7-2	.	.	13	TRBJ1-1	TGTGCCAGCAGCCCATCGGTCAACACTGAAGCTTTCTTT	CASSPSVNTEAFF
TRBV7-3	TRBD1	once	14	TRBJ1-1	TGTGCCAGCAGCCCGACAGGGGGGAGCACTGAAGCTTTCTTT	CASSPTGGSTEAFF
TRBV7-8	TRBD2	.	18	TRBJ2-7	TGTGCCAGCACCCTAGGGCGGTTGGCTAGCGGGAAGACCTACGAGCAGTACTTC	CASTLGRLASGKTYEQYF
TRBV7-2	TRBD2	.	17	TRBJ2-3	TGTGCCAGCAGCTTAAGGGCTGCGGGAGGGCTCAGAGATACGCAGTATTTT	CASSLRAAGGLRDTQYF
TRBV18	.	few	12	TRBJ2-2	TGTGCCAGCCGTCCAGACACCGGGGAGCTGTTTTTT	CASRPDTGELFF
TRBV6-5	.	.	15	TRBJ1-5	TGTGCCAGCAGTCAGGGGTGGGGAGGCAATCAGCCCCAGCATTTT	CASSQGWGGNQPQHF
TRBV29-1	TRBD2	few	14	TRBJ2-5	TGCAGCGTGGAGCCGGGACCTCCGGGGGGGACCCAGTACTTC	CSVEPGPPGGTQYF
TRBV11-2	TRBD1	.	12	TRBJ2-7	TGTGCCAGCAGAACGGACAGGGACGAGCAGTACTTC	CASRTDRDEQYF
TRBV27	TRBD1	.	16	TRBJ2-1	TGTGCCAGCAGCATTCCAGGGGGCAACTCCTACAATGAGCAGTTCTTC	CASSIPGGNSYNEQFF